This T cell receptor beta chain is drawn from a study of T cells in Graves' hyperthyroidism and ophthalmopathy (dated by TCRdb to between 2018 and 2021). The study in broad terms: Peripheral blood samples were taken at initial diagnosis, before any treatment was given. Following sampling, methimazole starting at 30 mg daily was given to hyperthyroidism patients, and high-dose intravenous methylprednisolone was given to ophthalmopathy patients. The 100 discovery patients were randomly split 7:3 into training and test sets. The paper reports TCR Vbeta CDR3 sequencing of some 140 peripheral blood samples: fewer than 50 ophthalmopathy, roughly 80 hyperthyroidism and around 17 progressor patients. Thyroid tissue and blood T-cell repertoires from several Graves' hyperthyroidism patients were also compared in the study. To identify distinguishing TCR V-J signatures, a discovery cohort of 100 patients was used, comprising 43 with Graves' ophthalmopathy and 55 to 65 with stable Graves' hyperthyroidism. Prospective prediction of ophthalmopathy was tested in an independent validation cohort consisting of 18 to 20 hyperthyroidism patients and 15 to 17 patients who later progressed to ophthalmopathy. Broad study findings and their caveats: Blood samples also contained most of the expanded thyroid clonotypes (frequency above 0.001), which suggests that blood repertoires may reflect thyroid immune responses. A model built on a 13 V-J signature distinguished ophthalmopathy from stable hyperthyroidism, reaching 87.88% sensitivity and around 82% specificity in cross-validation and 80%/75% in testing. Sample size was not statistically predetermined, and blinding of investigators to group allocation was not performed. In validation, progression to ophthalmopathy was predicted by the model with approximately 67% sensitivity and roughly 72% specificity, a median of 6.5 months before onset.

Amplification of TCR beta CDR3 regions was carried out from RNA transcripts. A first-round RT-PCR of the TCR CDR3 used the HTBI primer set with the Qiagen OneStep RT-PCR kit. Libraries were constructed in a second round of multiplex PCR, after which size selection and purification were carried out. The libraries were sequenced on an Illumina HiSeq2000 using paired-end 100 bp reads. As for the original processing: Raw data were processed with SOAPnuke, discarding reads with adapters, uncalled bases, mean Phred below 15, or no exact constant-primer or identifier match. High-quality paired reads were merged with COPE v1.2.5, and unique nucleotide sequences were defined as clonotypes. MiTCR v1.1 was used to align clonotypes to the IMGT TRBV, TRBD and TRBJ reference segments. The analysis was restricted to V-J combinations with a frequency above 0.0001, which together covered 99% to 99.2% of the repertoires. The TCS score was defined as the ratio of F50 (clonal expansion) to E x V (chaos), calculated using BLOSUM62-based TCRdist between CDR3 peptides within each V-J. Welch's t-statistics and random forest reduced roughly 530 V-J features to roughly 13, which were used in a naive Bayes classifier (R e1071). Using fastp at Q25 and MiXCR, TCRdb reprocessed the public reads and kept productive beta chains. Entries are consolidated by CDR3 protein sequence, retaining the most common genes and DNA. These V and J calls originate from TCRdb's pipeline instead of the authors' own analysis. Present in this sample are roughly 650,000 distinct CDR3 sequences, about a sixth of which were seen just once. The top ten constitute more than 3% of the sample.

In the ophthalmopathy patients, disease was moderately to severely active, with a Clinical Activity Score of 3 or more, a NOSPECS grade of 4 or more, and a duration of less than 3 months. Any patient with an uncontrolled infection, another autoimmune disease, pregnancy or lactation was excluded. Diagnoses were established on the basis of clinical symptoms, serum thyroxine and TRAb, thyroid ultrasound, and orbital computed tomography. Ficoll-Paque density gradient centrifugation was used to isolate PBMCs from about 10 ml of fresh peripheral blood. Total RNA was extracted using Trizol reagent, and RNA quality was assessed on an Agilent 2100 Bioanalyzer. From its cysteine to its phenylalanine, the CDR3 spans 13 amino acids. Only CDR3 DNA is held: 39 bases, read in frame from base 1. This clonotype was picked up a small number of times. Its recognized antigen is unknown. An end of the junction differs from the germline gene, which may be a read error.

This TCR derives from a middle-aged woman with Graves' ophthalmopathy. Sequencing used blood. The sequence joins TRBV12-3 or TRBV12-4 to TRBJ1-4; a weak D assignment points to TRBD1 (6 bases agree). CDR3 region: CTSSLRTAEKLFF. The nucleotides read TGTACCAGCAGTCTTAGGACAGCTGAAAAACTGTTTTTT.